The 7 T cell receptor beta chains listed next were all sequenced from one sample in a study of T cells in tumors and immune-related adverse events. TCRdb's table, derived via immunoSEQ multiplex PCR, lists solely in-frame clones and lacks some. The sample lists 9,000 to 13,000 clones, approximately 90% occurring once. Source: lymph node tissue, taken from a patient treated with anti-PD-1 therapy. These receptor sequences come from a female donor with metastatic renal cell carcinoma.

The gene calls are TRBV6-5 and TRBJ2-1; 8 positions agree with TRBD1. V shed 1 base and J 8 bases; nucleotides not matched to a gene: 7. The CDR3 loop spans 15 amino acids. The V gene's germline CDR1 is MNHEY and CDR2 SVGAGI. CDR3 DNA sequence: TGTGCCAGCAGTTACTTTCCAGGGGGCAGAGATGAGCAGTTCTTC. It yields the protein CASSYFPGGRDEQFF.

J is TRBJ2-2 and V is TRBV6-6, with TRBD2 identical over 12 bases. Trimming cost V 10 bases and J 4 bases; bases outside gene matches: 1. The CDR3 has 13 amino acids. The germline CDR1 and CDR2 sequences are MNHNY and SVGAGI (reference sequence). For the CDR3, the DNA is TGTGCCACTAGCGGGGGGGCCACCGGGGAGCTGTTTTTT. Translated: CATSGGATGELFF.

The sample holds one count of this clone. V and J are TRBV2 and TRBJ2-3; possibly TRBD1 or TRBD2 for D (6 bases each). CDR1 and CDR2 (germline): SNHLY, FYNNEI. This CDR3 spans 16 amino acids. Trimming stripped 6 bases from V and 1 base from J, with 17 bases between. In DNA, the CDR3 is TGTGCCAGCAGGCCTTATGGGGGCGGGGGCACAGATACGCAGTATTTT. This codes for CASRPYGGGGTDTQYF. The complete variable domain, with remaining parts taken from reference TRBV2 and TRBJ2-3, reads EPEVTQTPSHQVTQMGQEVILRCVPISNHLYFYWYRQILGQKVEFLVSFYNNEISEKSEIFDDQFSVERPDGSNFTLKIRSTKLEDSAMYFCASRPYGGGGTDTQYFGPGTRLTVL.

This clone was picked up one time. V usage is TRBV9 and J usage is TRBJ1-3; TRBD1 might be the D (5 bases). This CDR3 is built from 15 residues. The germline V gene has CDR1 SGDLS and CDR2 YYNGEE. V lost 1 base to trimming and J lost 4 bases, with 12 bases between them. The chain's CDR3 is CASSVLGASGNTIYF. CDR3 in DNA: TGTGCCAGCAGCGTACTTGGGGCGTCCGGAAACACCATATATTTT.

V gene TRBV7-9 combines with J gene TRBJ1-2; D might be TRBD1 (6 bases). This CDR3 has 15 amino acids. Deletions cut 3 bases from V and 7 bases from J, with 18 bases between. Per the germline V gene, CDR1 is SEHNR and CDR2 is FQNEAQ (reference sequence). The CDR3 loop reads CASSFVRRQEGGYTF. As DNA, the CDR3 is TGTGCCAGCAGCTTCGTTCGCCGACAGGAAGGTGGCTACACCTTC.

The rearrangement links TRBV18 to TRBJ1-2; D is uncertain. CDR1 and CDR2 from the germline V gene are KGHSH and LQKENI. Trimming took 6 bases from V and 4 from J, leaving 9 bases between them. The CDR3 extends over 12 amino acids. The CDR3 spells CASSGSSYGYTF. The CDR3, as DNA: TGTGCCAGCTCCGGGAGCTCCTATGGCTACACCTTC.

A word on this clone: A read error may produce the germline difference seen at one junction end. The rearrangement uses TRBV27 and TRBJ2-1; D gene uncertain. Germline-derived CDR1 and CDR2 are MNHEY and SMNVEV (reference sequence). The CDR3 has 12 residues. The DNA for the CDR3 is TGTGCCAGCAGTCTCAATTACAATAAGCAGTTCTTC. As protein: CASSLNYNKQFF.